This T cell receptor (beta chain) was sequenced for a study of beta chain features in type 1 diabetes. Investigators reverse transcribed all isolated RNA, so they sequenced expressed TCRB transcripts. TCRdb's copy holds only in-frame clones and misses some; the assay was immunoSEQ multiplex PCR. Seen here are roughly 180,000 clones, 10% to 15% observed once, and the top ten hold 0.6% to 0.8%. This clone was recorded a few times. At one boundary the junction diverges from the germline segment, which might be a read error. Germline CDR1 and CDR2: ENHRY and SYGVKD. The CDR3 is 13 amino acids. This chain joins TRBV10-3 and TRBJ2-3, with 7 nucleotides matching TRBD2. Sequenced input: central memory CD4+ T cells from blood. The source of this sequence is a woman aged 18-35 years in good health. Here the CDR3 reads CAISGDASGPSGF. DNA of the CDR3: TGTGCCATCAGTGGAGACGCTAGCGGACCTAGTGGATTT.